This entry features one TCR beta chain sequence. Its antigen remains unidentified. This sample was included in a study of post-analysis software for immune sequencing data. Unique molecular identifiers tagged the TCR beta cDNA libraries. Hundreds of thousands of cDNA molecules came from approximately 1 to 10 million T cells. TCRdb re-called the PCR reads with MiXCR, one entry per CDR3 protein. The sample shows about 460,000 distinct CDR3 sequences, roughly 45% of them seen only once. Study outcomes and limitations: TRBV5-6, TRBV5-1 and TRBV20-1 were among roughly five TRBV segments more frequent in patients than controls. Normalized Chao1 diversity in multiple sclerosis patients fell significantly below that of controls. Strong same-batch co-clustering of samples appeared with F measure clustering.

V was pared by 4 bases and J by 2 bases, with 7 bases of the junction left unmatched. The CDR3 contains 15 residues. The germline gives CDR1 SGHRS, CDR2 YFSETQ. The TCR comes from a girl between 10 and 17 years old with multiple sclerosis. The sample was blood. The rearrangement joins TRBV5-1 to TRBJ1-2; 8 nucleotides align to TRBD1. DNA of the CDR3: TGCGCCAGCAGCACGACAGGGGCCTCAAACTATGGCTACACCTTC. Its translation is CASSTTGASNYGYTF.